This is a list of T cell receptor beta chains from one sample in a study of cytomegalovirus exposure and HLA in healthy donors. Sequencing was performed with immunoSEQ multiplex PCR; in TCRdb, only in-frame clones are kept and a portion is missing. The sample contains under 35,000 clones, about 66% of which appear only once. Material: PBMCs. The receptors were gathered from a male donor in good health and CMV-seropositive. Each CDR3 is given with its conserved first and last residue. D genes are given only for firm matches. Rows may omit the clone size; those that give it use once, few, many or a size class.

D: -; size: -; V: TRBV18; J: TRBJ1-1; CDR3: CASSPTGGVTEAFF; DNA: TGTGCCAGCTCACCAACCGGAGGTGTAACTGAAGCTTTCTTT
D: -; size: -; V: TRBV5-4; J: TRBJ1-2; CDR3: CASTERGAYGYTF; DNA: TGTGCCAGCACTGAAAGGGGTGCCTATGGCTACACCTTC
D: -; size: few; V: TRBV6-1; J: TRBJ1-3; CDR3: CASSEQGLFSGNTIYF; DNA: TGTGCCAGCAGTGAGCAGGGCCTCTTCTCTGGAAACACCATATATTTT
D: -; size: once; V: TRBV6-1; J: TRBJ2-1; CDR3: CASISYDSSYNEQFF; DNA: TGTGCCAGCATTTCCTACGACAGCTCCTACAATGAGCAGTTCTTC
D: TRBD2; size: -; V: TRBV9; J: TRBJ2-3; CDR3: CASSAGAGGGTDTQYF; DNA: TGTGCCAGCAGCGCAGGAGCGGGGGGTGGCACAGATACGCAGTATTTT
D: TRBD1; size: -; V: TRBV19; J: TRBJ1-1; CDR3: CASIRDRGGKNTEAFF; DNA: TGTGCCAGTATCAGGGACAGGGGAGGGAAGAACACTGAAGCTTTCTTT
D: -; size: -; V: TRBV5-1; J: TRBJ2-7; CDR3: CASSPRAGYEQYF; DNA: TGCGCCAGCAGCCCCCGGGCGGGCTACGAGCAGTACTTC
D: -; size: -; V: TRBV27; J: TRBJ2-1; CDR3: CASSWGGNEQFF; DNA: TGTGCCAGCAGTTGGGGAGGCAATGAGCAGTTCTTC
D: TRBD1; size: -; V: TRBV2; J: TRBJ2-7; CDR3: CASSVDRGFYYEQYF; DNA: TGTGCCAGCAGTGTTGACAGGGGGTTTTATTACGAGCAGTACTTC
D: TRBD1; size: few; V: TRBV6-4; J: TRBJ2-6; CDR3: CASETGGVSGANVLTF; DNA: TGTGCCTCCGAGACAGGGGGCGTCTCTGGGGCCAACGTCCTGACTTTC
D: TRBD1; size: -; V: TRBV6-6; J: TRBJ1-4; CDR3: CASRPTGGAGKLFF; DNA: TGTGCCAGCAGGCCGACAGGGGGCGCGGGAAAACTGTTTTTT
D: TRBD2; size: few; V: TRBV27; J: TRBJ2-3; CDR3: CASSRETSGKDTQYF; DNA: TGTGCCAGCAGTAGAGAGACTAGCGGAAAAGATACGCAGTATTTT
D: -; size: -; V: TRBV30; J: TRBJ1-4; CDR3: CAWKSLGGRTNEKLFF; DNA: TGTGCCTGGAAGTCCTTAGGAGGGAGAACTAATGAAAAACTGTTTTTT
D: -; size: few; V: TRBV9; J: TRBJ1-2; CDR3: CASRRWGEGGYTF; DNA: TGTGCCAGCCGACGGTGGGGGGAAGGAGGCTACACCTTC
D: TRBD1; size: -; V: TRBV25-1; J: TRBJ1-1; CDR3: CASRGQANTEAFF; DNA: TGTGCCAGCCGGGGACAGGCGAACACTGAAGCTTTCTTT
D: TRBD2; size: -; V: TRBV5-6; J: TRBJ2-5; CDR3: CASSQVASGGQETQYF; DNA: TGTGCCAGCAGCCAGGTGGCTAGCGGGGGTCAAGAGACCCAGTACTTC
D: TRBD2; size: -; V: TRBV6-1; J: TRBJ2-1; CDR3: CASSSLAGGYNEQFF; DNA: TGTGCCAGCAGTTCTCTAGCGGGAGGTTACAATGAGCAGTTCTTC
D: -; size: few; V: TRBV4-1; J: TRBJ1-1; CDR3: CASSQRGAILMGTEAFF; DNA: TGCGCCAGCAGCCAACGGGGAGCGATTTTAATGGGGACTGAAGCTTTCTTT
D: TRBD1; size: -; V: TRBV10-3; J: TRBJ2-7; CDR3: CAISERGQTGKQYF; DNA: TGTGCCATCAGTGAGCGGGGACAGACTGGGAAGCAGTACTTC
D: -; size: -; V: TRBV29-1; J: TRBJ1-1; CDR3: CSVVGAPPGTEAFF; DNA: TGCAGCGTTGTGGGCGCCCCGCCCGGCACTGAAGCTTTCTTT
D: -; size: -; V: TRBV28; J: TRBJ2-3; CDR3: CASSSPSAHTDTQYF; DNA: TGTGCCAGCAGTTCCCCTAGCGCGCACACAGATACGCAGTATTTT
D: TRBD2; size: -; V: TRBV6-5; J: TRBJ2-1; CDR3: CASSSGLADLGNEQFF; DNA: TGTGCCAGCAGTTCGGGACTAGCGGACTTAGGGAATGAGCAGTTCTTC
D: -; size: few; V: TRBV5-1; J: TRBJ1-5; CDR3: CASSLSGDSNQPQHF; DNA: TGCGCCAGCAGCTTGTCAGGGGATAGCAATCAGCCCCAGCATTTT
D: -; size: few; V: TRBV18; J: TRBJ2-6; CDR3: CASSLTGANVLTF; DNA: TGTGCCAGCTCACTTACTGGGGCCAACGTCCTGACTTTC
D: -; size: -; V: TRBV10-3; J: TRBJ2-7; CDR3: CAISPLTAYEQYF; DNA: TGTGCCATCAGTCCCCTAACGGCCTACGAGCAGTACTTC
D: TRBD2; size: -; V: TRBV4-1; J: TRBJ2-5; CDR3: CASSQDPGTSAETQYF; DNA: TGCGCCAGCAGCCAAGATCCCGGAACTAGCGCGGAGACCCAGTACTTC
D: -; size: -; V: TRBV7-9; J: TRBJ2-1; CDR3: CASSHGSRSYNEQFF; DNA: TGTGCCAGCAGCCACGGGAGTCGCTCCTACAATGAGCAGTTCTTC
D: TRBD1; size: -; V: TRBV9; J: TRBJ1-2; CDR3: CASSERTGGGGYTF; DNA: TGTGCCAGCAGCGAGCGAACAGGGGGCGGTGGCTACACCTTC
D: TRBD1; size: -; V: TRBV7-9; J: TRBJ2-7; CDR3: CSSSLTGDEQYF; DNA: TGTTCCAGCAGCTTGACAGGGGACGAGCAGTACTTC
D: TRBD1; size: -; V: TRBV2; J: TRBJ2-3; CDR3: CASRMRTGYTDTQYF; DNA: TGTGCCAGCAGAATGAGGACAGGATACACAGATACGCAGTATTTT
D: -; size: -; V: TRBV7-9; J: TRBJ1-1; CDR3: CSSSFTVNTEAFF; DNA: TGTTCCAGCAGCTTTACAGTGAACACTGAAGCTTTCTTT
D: -; size: -; V: TRBV9; J: TRBJ1-2; CDR3: CASSVVSGNRVYGYTF; DNA: TGTGCCAGCAGCGTAGTATCAGGGAACAGAGTCTATGGCTACACCTTC
D: -; size: -; V: TRBV30; J: TRBJ2-3; CDR3: CAWSSTTPDTQYF; DNA: TGTGCCTGGAGCTCGACTACGCCAGATACGCAGTATTTT
D: TRBD2; size: -; V: TRBV7-8; J: TRBJ2-7; CDR3: CASSHASGRSYEQYF; DNA: TGTGCCAGCAGCCATGCTAGCGGCCGCTCCTACGAGCAGTACTTC